These 3 T cell receptor beta chains came from one sample sequenced in a study of T cell responses to AZD1222 COVID-19 vaccine. TCRdb keeps only in-frame clones here, not all; method: immunoSEQ multiplex PCR. The sample records about 100,000 clones, 85% to 90% being singletons. Sequences were derived from peripheral blood, sampled on day 0 of AZD1222 vaccination. The origin of the receptors is an adult in good health.

The chain combines TRBV9 with TRBJ2-7; D is possibly TRBD2 (5 bases). Trimming cost V 2 bases and J 5 bases, with 17 bases left between them. Germline loops: CDR1 SGDLS, CDR2 YYNGEE. The CDR3 is 15 residues long. Here the CDR3 reads CASSVTTQSWDEQYF. The CDR3 DNA reads TGTGCCAGCAGCGTGACTACCCAATCCTGGGACGAGCAGTACTTC.

The chain employs TRBV5-4 and TRBJ2-1; 14 nucleotides align to TRBD2. The CDR3 loop spans 18 amino acids. Germline V gene lookup returns CDR1 SGHNT and CDR2 YYREEE (reference sequence). The V segment lost 4 bases and the J segment 9 bases; nucleotides outside the gene matches: 15. In nucleotides, the CDR3 is TGTGCCAGCAGCCTCGGAAAGGGACTAGCGGGAGTAGTGATTGAGCAGTTCTTC. Residues: CASSLGKGLAGVVIEQFF.

The chain joins TRBV5-6 to TRBJ2-1; 7 nucleotides match TRBD2. Germline CDR1 and CDR2: SGHDT and YYEEEE. The CDR3 is 17 amino acids. Losses at the gene ends were 0 bases for V and 4 bases for J; bases not matched to a gene: 10. In nucleotides, the CDR3 is TGTGCCAGCAGCTTGGGACTAGCAGTAAGCAGATACAATGAGCAGTTCTTC. This gives the protein CASSLGLAVSRYNEQFF.